The 24 T cell receptor beta chains given below trace back to one sample, sequenced in a study of PD-1 blockade in classical Hodgkin lymphoma. The time point: cycle 4 day 1 (C4D1), after five to seven weeks of nivolumab. The patients all showed relapse after autologous stem cell transplantation, while their brentuximab vedotin exposure varied. The study isolated CD8+ T cells from thawed PBMCs by magnetic negative selection. The protocol was immunoSEQ multiplex PCR, while the TCRdb copy is restricted to in-frame clones and leaves out a portion. The sample shows roughly 7,500 clones, 60% of them seen only once. The material sequenced was CD8+ T cells from blood, taken before the fourth cycle of nivolumab. The receptors here all came from a human donor with classical Hodgkin lymphoma.

This sequence joins TRBV19 and TRBJ2-1, with a weak D call TRBD2 (6 bases). Germline V gives CDR1 LNHDA, CDR2 SQIVND (reference sequence). Trimming stripped 2 bases from V and 6 bases from J, with 11 bases between. This CDR3 spans 14 amino acids. The CDR3 nucleotides read TGTGCCAGTAGTATACGAGGGACTGGCAATGAGCAGTTCTTC. It encodes CASSIRGTGNEQFF. Based on the CDR3 plus reference TRBV19 and TRBJ2-1, the full variable domain is DGGITQSPKYLFRKEGQNVTLSCEQNLNHDAMYWYRQDPGQGLRLIYYSQIVNDFQKGDIAEGYSVSREKKESFPLTVTSAQKNPTAFYLCASSIRGTGNEQFFGPGTRLTVL.

The gene calls are TRBV20-1 and TRBJ2-7; D uncertain. V lost 4 bases, J lost 3 bases, and 7 bases lay in between. The CDR3 spans 11 residues. The germline gives CDR1 DFQATT, CDR2 SNEGSKA (reference sequence). In nucleotides, the CDR3 is TGCAGTGCTACGACAAGCTACGAGCAGTACTTC. The encoded protein is CSATTSYEQYF.

The rearrangement joins TRBV4-1 to TRBJ1-1; D remains unclear. The V gene lost 4 bases and the J gene lost 1 base, with 10 bases spanning the gap. Germline V gene lookup returns CDR1 MGHRA and CDR2 YSYEKL. The CDR3 totals 14 residues. The DNA of the CDR3 is TGCGCCAGCAGCCCGGGCCGACGGAACACTGAAGCTTTCTTT. Translation gives CASSPGRRNTEAFF.

The chain couples TRBV7-9 to TRBJ2-5, with a possible D match to TRBD1 (5 bases). Germline lookup yields CDR1 SEHNR and CDR2 FQNEAQ (reference sequence). Trimming left V 3 bases short and J 3 bases short, with 14 bases between. This CDR3 spans 15 amino acids. CDR3 coding DNA: TGTGCCAGCAGCTTCCCGAGCTCAGGGAAAGAGACCCAGTACTTC. It codes for CASSFPSSGKETQYF.

This chain joins TRBV7-6 and TRBJ1-2, with 7 bases matching TRBD1. The germline V gene encodes CDR1 SGHVS and CDR2 FNYEAQ. This CDR3 has 19 residues. The V gene end was trimmed by 1 base and the J gene end by 1 base; junction bases not matched to a gene: 15. The CDR3 loop is CASSLEPGTATQINYGYTF. The CDR3 nucleotides are TGTGCCAGCAGCTTAGAACCGGGGACAGCTACCCAGATTAACTATGGCTACACCTTC.

This clone appeared a single time. DNA for the CDR3: TGCGCCAGCAGCCCGGGACAGGGCTATGAGACCCAGTACTTC. It is translated as CASSPGQGYETQYF. This chain connects TRBV5-1 to TRBJ2-5, with 9 bases identical to TRBD1. This CDR3 has 14 amino acids. The V gene end was trimmed by 4 bases and the J gene end by 5 bases; junction bases not matched to a gene: 6. CDR1 is SGHRS, CDR2 YFSETQ, per germline.

This clone was counted only a few times. Written as DNA, the CDR3 is TGTGCCAGCAGTGAATATGAACAGCCTTATAGGGGCTACACCTTC. Protein sequence: CASSEYEQPYRGYTF. This chain uses TRBV25-1 with TRBJ1-2, with D unresolved. The germline CDR1 and CDR2 sequences are MGHDK and SYGVNS. The CDR3 totals 15 residues. V was trimmed by 0 bases and J by 8 bases, leaving 16 bases between them.

The CDR3 coding sequence is TGTGCCAGCACCTCGGGGTGGTCCGGAGATGAAAAACTGTTTTTT. Translating gives CASTSGWSGDEKLFF. The V call is TRBV28, the J call TRBJ1-4; D not certain. The CDR3 length is 15 residues. Trimming removed 7 bases from V and 6 bases from J, with 18 bases in between. Germline CDR1 and CDR2: MDHEN and SYDVKM.

This clone was detected only a few times. The chain links TRBV19 to TRBJ2-7; 9 bases are a match to TRBD1. The trim removed 1 base at V and 2 bases at J, leaving 3 bases unmatched. Per the germline V gene, CDR1 is LNHDA and CDR2 is SQIVND (reference sequence). This CDR3 has 15 amino acids. This chain's CDR3 is CASSIARTGAYEQYF. The DNA for the CDR3 is TGTGCCAGTAGTATAGCCCGGACAGGGGCCTACGAGCAGTACTTC.

V is TRBV29-1 and J is TRBJ2-3, with 13 bases identical to TRBD2. Germline V gene lookup returns CDR1 SQVTM and CDR2 ANQGSEA. The CDR3 totals 17 residues. Trimming at V came to 5 bases and at J to 4 bases, leaving 12 bases not matched to a gene. CDR3 loop: CSVNGLAGATLPDTQYF. CDR3 coding DNA: TGCAGCGTTAACGGACTAGCGGGAGCCACCCTCCCAGATACGCAGTATTTT.

The gene calls are TRBV5-1 and TRBJ2-7; 7 positions agree with TRBD2. CDR3 length: 13 residues. J was trimmed by 1 base and V by 3 bases; bases with no gene match: 1. Germline V gives CDR1 SGHRS, CDR2 YFSETQ. In DNA form, the CDR3 reads TGCGCCAGCAGCTGGGGAGGGTCCTACGAGCAGTACTTC. Protein product: CASSWGGSYEQYF.

The V call is TRBV27, the J call TRBJ2-2; 7 bases line up with TRBD1. After removal of 6 bases from V and 6 bases from J, the junction contained 4 bases not matched to a gene. The germline gives CDR1 MNHEY, CDR2 SMNVEV (reference sequence). The CDR3 loop spans 13 amino acids. The chain's CDR3 is CASRLTGSGELFF. DNA for the CDR3: TGTGCCAGCAGGTTGACAGGGTCCGGGGAGCTGTTTTTT.

Within the sample, this clone is medium-sized. The CDR3 DNA reads TGTGCCAGCAGTTTGGGCAACCCAAACGGTGAGCAGTTCTTC. Translating gives CASSLGNPNGEQFF. The chain joins TRBV27 to TRBJ2-1; unclear D gene. Germline CDR1 reads MNHEY; CDR2 reads SMNVEV (reference sequence). This CDR3 spans 14 amino acids. V shed 3 bases and J shed 9 bases, with 15 bases lying between them.

This clone was detected a few times. The rearrangement links TRBV28 to TRBJ2-5, with 11 bases aligning to TRBD2. V was clipped by 4 bases and J by 5 bases; unmatched bases: 9. This CDR3 is built from 16 residues. Germline loops: CDR1 MDHEN, CDR2 SYDVKM. The CDR3 protein is CASSSLPSGRSETQYF. In nucleotides, the CDR3 is TGTGCCAGCAGTTCCCTCCCTAGCGGGAGGTCGGAGACCCAGTACTTC.

The CDR3 bases are TGCGCCAGCAGTCGTGGTTCCTACAATGAGCAGTTCTTC. Amino acids: CASSRGSYNEQFF. V is TRBV10-2 and J is TRBJ2-1; D uncertain. CDR1 and CDR2 from the germline V gene are WSHSY and SAAADI. Trimming cost V 5 bases and J 1 base, with 6 bases left between them. This CDR3 is 13 amino acids long.

The V gene is TRBV15, the J gene TRBJ1-4, with D uncertain. CDR1 LNHNV and CDR2 YYDKDF come from the germline V gene (reference sequence). There are 14 residues in the CDR3. V lost 6 bases and J 8 bases, leaving 16 bases between the germline ends. The CDR3 DNA reads TGTGCCACCAGTCACACCGGTGATGGAGAAAAACTGTTTTTT. It is translated as CATSHTGDGEKLFF. The full variable domain, completed using reference TRBV15 and TRBJ1-4, is DAMVIQNPRYQVTQFGKPVTLSCSQTLNHNVMYWYQQKSSQAPKLLFHYYDKDFNNEADTPDNFQSRRPNTSFCFLDIRSPGLGDTAMYLCATSHTGDGEKLFFGSGTQLSVL.

Regarding this clone: In the same sample, other DNA sequences code for this CDR3. CDR3 nucleotide sequence: TGTGCCAGCAGCGTAGAGACAGGGGGGACCGGGGAGCTGTTTTTT. The encoded protein is CASSVETGGTGELFF. The chain combines TRBV9 with TRBJ2-2; TRBD1 matches at 9 bases. This CDR3 has 15 residues. CDR1 SGDLS and CDR2 YYNGEE come from the germline V gene. V shed 0 bases and J 5 bases; nucleotides not matched to a gene: 2.

The rearrangement joins TRBV5-6 to TRBJ2-1; 10 nucleotides agree with TRBD2. Germline V CDR1 and CDR2: SGHDT, YYEEEE. V gave up 2 bases and J gave up 8 bases; unmatched junction bases: 4. CDR3 length: 14 residues. This chain's CDR3 is CASSLAGGVDEQFF. The CDR3 DNA is TGTGCCAGCAGCTTAGCGGGAGGGGTTGATGAGCAGTTCTTC.

This clone is categorized as medium-sized. The chain employs TRBV11-2 and TRBJ2-7; no definite D call. V gave up 2 bases and J gave up 6 bases, with 8 bases separating them. Germline loops: CDR1 SGHAT, CDR2 FQNNGV. This CDR3 region has 12 residues. CDR3 protein: CASSLTPAEQYF. As DNA, the CDR3 is TGTGCCAGCAGCTTAACCCCGGCCGAGCAGTACTTC. The whole variable domain, remainder taken from reference TRBV11-2 and TRBJ2-7, is EAGVAQSPRYKIIEKRQSVAFWCNPISGHATLYWYQQILGQGPKLLIQFQNNGVVDDSQLPKDRFSAERLKGVDSTLKIQPAKLEDSAVYLCASSLTPAEQYFGPGTRLTVT.

This clone was observed a few times. The chain employs TRBV6-1 and TRBJ2-5; D is possibly TRBD1 or TRBD2 (5 bases each). The CDR3 contains 13 residues. Trimming removed 0 bases from V and 5 bases from J, with 7 bases in between. CDR1 and CDR2 (germline): MNHNS, SASEGT. CDR3 residues: CASSEAGTETQYF. CDR3 nucleotides: TGTGCCAGCAGTGAAGCAGGGACGGAGACCCAGTACTTC.

With regard to this clone: Other nucleotide sequences in the sample specify the same CDR3. The chain uses TRBV14 and TRBJ2-7; 11 bases align to TRBD2. CDR3 size: 14 residues. The V gene end was trimmed by 3 bases and the J gene end by 2 bases; junction bases not matched to a gene: 0. Germline CDR1 and CDR2: SGHDN and FVKESK. The CDR3 here is CASSQTSGAYEQYF. CDR3 coding DNA: TGTGCCAGCAGCCAGACTAGCGGGGCCTACGAGCAGTACTTC.

The V call is TRBV4-1, the J call TRBJ2-7; 8 bases are shared with TRBD1. This CDR3 is 17 amino acids long. Germline trimming cut 0 bases from V and 1 base from J; bases unmatched to any gene: 8. Germline V CDR1 and CDR2: MGHRA, YSYEKL. CDR3 amino acids: CASSQDKPQGASYEQYF. CDR3 nucleotides: TGCGCCAGCAGCCAAGATAAGCCCCAGGGGGCTTCCTACGAGCAGTACTTC.

This clone was detected once. The V gene is TRBV30, the J gene TRBJ1-2; 10 bases are a match to TRBD1. Per germline, CDR1 GTSNPN and CDR2 SVGIG (reference sequence). CDR3 size: 12 residues. After removal of 3 bases from V and 8 bases from J, the junction contained 3 bases not matched to a gene. The CDR3, as DNA: TGTGCCTGGAGGGGACAGGGGAGGGGCTACACCTTC. Encoded protein: CAWRGQGRGYTF.

This sequence joins TRBV4-1 and TRBJ1-5; unclear D gene. The CDR3 is 15 amino acids. V lost 0 bases and J lost 3, with 9 bases in between. The germline V gene has CDR1 MGHRA and CDR2 YSYEKL. The CDR3: CASSQEGRYNQPQHF. The CDR3, as DNA: TGCGCCAGCAGCCAAGAGGGCCGATACAATCAGCCCCAGCATTTT.